Sequencing of this TCR beta chain was carried out in a study of T cell responses to AZD1222 COVID-19 vaccine. Whole-study results and caveats: The CD4 TCRs associated with vaccination extended across spike and predominated at 160-218 and 743-854. Elevations in Spike-specific TCR breadth and depth followed administration of two AZD1222 doses. Per reports, nearly half of all spike-specific TCRs target regions that are unmutated in variants. No day 14 peak samples; only post-peak repertoires were characterized.

The V and J ends lost 5 bases and 1 base respectively, with 11 bases between them. This CDR3 is built from 14 residues. The germline CDR1 and CDR2 sequences are LNHDA and SQIVND (reference sequence). On this clone itself: The antigen remains undetermined.

The protocol was immunoSEQ multiplex PCR, while the TCRdb copy is restricted to in-frame clones and leaves out a portion. The ten most abundant clones cover under 2.5% of a sample with some 150,000 clones. The sequence was obtained from an adult in good health. Sequenced sample: peripheral blood. The chain recombines TRBV19 with TRBJ1-1, with a possible D match to TRBD1 (6 bases). CDR3 residues: CASSAGTTNTEAFF. CDR3 bases: TGTGCCAGTAGTGCCGGGACAACGAACACTGAAGCTTTCTTT.